The 3 T cell receptor beta chains listed next were all sequenced from one sample in a study of blood T cell repertoires in COVID-19. The table came from immunoSEQ multiplex PCR; TCRdb's copy has only in-frame clones and leaves some out. The sample lists just over 300,000 clones; 65% to 90% were seen once. Sequencing was performed on PBMCs or T cells enriched from blood (not recorded which). Receptor source: a man aged 30-40 years who had recovered from COVID-19.

The chain has TRBV12-3 or TRBV12-4 and TRBJ2-7; maybe TRBD1 (6 bases). The CDR3 sequence is 13 residues long. V lost 6 bases, J lost 6 bases, and 15 bases lay in between. The CDR3 spells CASSLQGRGEQYF. The CDR3 region has the DNA TGTGCCAGCAGCCTACAGGGAAGAGGCGAGCAGTACTTC.

This rearrangement joins TRBV11-2 to TRBJ2-5, with a weak D call TRBD2 (5 bases). Germline V lookup: CDR1 SGHAT, CDR2 FQNNGV. This CDR3 spans 16 amino acids. Between the trimmed V and J ends, which lost 5 bases and 4 bases, there was a span of 20 bases. The CDR3 sequence is CASSPNLRETPETQYF. CDR3 nucleotides: TGTGCCAGCAGCCCCAATCTGAGGGAGACTCCAGAGACCCAGTACTTC.

The chain uses TRBV30 and TRBJ1-4; D is unclear. V lost 2 bases to trimming and J lost 5 bases, with 12 bases between them. CDR1 and CDR2 (germline): GTSNPN, SVGIG (reference sequence). The CDR3 runs to 14 residues. The CDR3 region has the DNA TGTGCCTGGAGTCCCCGGGGAGTGAATGAAAAACTGTTTTTT. This gives the protein CAWSPRGVNEKLFF.